These 5 T cell receptor beta chains share one sample of origin, sequenced in a study of cytomegalovirus exposure and HLA in healthy donors. PCR primers comprised 60 Vbeta and 13 Jbeta primers. Sequencing used immunoSEQ multiplex PCR; TCRdb keeps in-frame clones, though not all of them. The sample has about 130,000 clones, about 63% seen once. Sequenced input: PBMCs. Receptors were obtained from a man younger than 45 in good health and CMV-seropositive.

The chain joins TRBV7-2 to TRBJ1-2; TRBD1 agrees at 11 bases. The junction had 10 bases not matched to a gene; V was cut back by 1 base and J by 6 bases. Germline V gene sequence: CDR1 SGHTA, CDR2 FQGNSA. CDR3 length: 17 residues. Here the CDR3 reads CASSLGPGGQGDHGYTF. The DNA for the CDR3 is TGTGCCAGCAGCTTAGGTCCCGGGGGACAGGGGGATCATGGCTACACCTTC.

V usage is TRBV13 and J usage is TRBJ1-2, with unresolved D. Trimming left V 3 bases short and J 0 bases short, with 11 bases between. This CDR3 contains 15 residues. Germline-derived CDR1 and CDR2 are PRHDT and FYEKMQ (reference sequence). CDR3 region: CASSFELSPNYGYTF. DNA for the CDR3: TGTGCCAGCAGCTTTGAGCTATCTCCTAACTATGGCTACACCTTC.

A note on this clone: An end of the junction differs from the germline gene, which may be a read error. The same CDR3 is also encoded by other DNA sequences in this sample. This chain links TRBV10-3 with TRBJ2-7; TRBD1 might be the D (6 bases). The CDR3 is 14 amino acids. The germline V gene encodes CDR1 ENHRY and CDR2 SYGVKD. CDR3 DNA: TGTGCCATCAGTGACTCCCGGGACAACTACGAACAGTACTTC. This translates into CAISDSRDNYEQYF.

The rearrangement uses TRBV7-2 and TRBJ2-7, with 7 bases that match TRBD2. This CDR3 has 13 amino acids. Trimming cost V 5 bases and J 6 bases; bases outside gene matches: 7. Per the germline V gene, CDR1 is SGHTA and CDR2 is FQGNSA. Here the CDR3 DNA reads TGTGCCAGCAGCCCTGGGGGGGGAGCCGAGCAGTACTTC. Protein product: CASSPGGGAEQYF.

The chain is built from TRBV7-9 and TRBJ2-7, with TRBD1 identical over 8 bases. The CDR3 runs 12 residues. V shed 5 bases, J shed 5 bases, and the junction held 2 bases outside the gene matches. Looked up from germline, CDR1 is SEHNR and CDR2 is FQNEAQ (reference sequence). CDR3 nucleotide sequence: TGTGCCAGCAGCGGACAGGGCGACGAGCAGTACTTC. It specifies CASSGQGDEQYF.